This TCR beta chain is from a study of chemoradiotherapy in HPV16-positive cancers. With 3 bases removed from V and 5 bases from J, the gap between germline ends came to 6 bases. The CDR3 is 11 residues long. Germline V CDR1 and CDR2: SGHDT, YYEEEE. Study-level points and caveats: Non-HPV-specific T cells did not expand in tumors during treatment, whereas candidate HPV-specific clones and E7-related motifs did. Only a couple of HPV16-positive patients supplied the functional HPV-specificity definition. Better recurrence-free survival went with HPV-responsive T-cell expansion in HPV16-positive patients.

Clones were read by immunoSEQ multiplex PCR, and TCRdb kept only the in-frame ones, dropping some. This table holds almost 4,500 clones, almost 90% found once. To note about this clone: What it binds is unknown.

Over chemoradiotherapy, repertoires were sampled more than once. This material was obtained from a patient who underwent chemoradiotherapy. This receptor was obtained from a human donor with HPV-associated anogenital cancer. This rearrangement joins TRBV5-6 to TRBJ2-7; D call uncertain. The CDR3 nucleotides are TGTGCCAGCAGCTACCGGGACGAGCAGTACTTC. Translated: CASSYRDEQYF. Based on the CDR3 plus reference TRBV5-6 and TRBJ2-7, the full variable domain is DAGVTQSPTHLIKTRGQQVTLRCSPKSGHDTVSWYQQALGQGPQFIFQYYEEEERQRGNFPDRFSGHQFPNYSSELNVNALLLGDSALYLCASSYRDEQYFGPGTRLTVT.